This T cell receptor beta chain was sequenced during a study of T cell responses to AZD1222 COVID-19 vaccine. Study results and limitations: Only after the peak T cell response were repertoires sampled. Among spike-specific TCRs, nearly half reportedly target unmutated variant regions. Most donors were white British, females outnumbered males, and clonal diversity was possibly underestimated. Spike-specific TCR breadth and depth were elevated following two AZD1222 doses.

Germline V gives CDR1 MNHEY, CDR2 SMNVEV (reference sequence). Trimming shortened V by 6 bases and J by 1 base, and 21 bases separated the two germline ends. This CDR3 is built from 17 residues. Repertoires were generated with immunoSEQ multiplex PCR, while TCRdb's copy carries only in-frame clones and drops some. The sample includes 150,000 to 200,000 clones, 85% to 95% of them seen just once. About this clone itself: Its specificity is not known.

The material was peripheral blood, obtained on day 0 of AZD1222 vaccination. This chain uses TRBV27 with TRBJ1-1, with a weak D call TRBD1 (6 bases). The source is an adult in good health. CDR3 sequence (DNA): TGTGCCAGCAGCCTAATGGGGGGCGGAGGGTGGAACACTGAAGCTTTCTTT. It translates to CASSLMGGGGWNTEAFF.